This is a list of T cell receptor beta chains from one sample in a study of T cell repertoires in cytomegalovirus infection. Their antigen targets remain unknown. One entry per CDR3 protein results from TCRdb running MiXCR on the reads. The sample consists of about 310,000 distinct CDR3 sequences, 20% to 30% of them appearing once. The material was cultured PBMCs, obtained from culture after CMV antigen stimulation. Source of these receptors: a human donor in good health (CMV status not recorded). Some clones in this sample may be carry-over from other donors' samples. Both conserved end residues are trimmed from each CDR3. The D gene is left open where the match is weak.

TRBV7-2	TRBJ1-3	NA	ASSWELGNTIY
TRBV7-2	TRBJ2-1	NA	ASSLGFWSDEQF
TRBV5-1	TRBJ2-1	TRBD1	ASSWTGLSASYNEQF
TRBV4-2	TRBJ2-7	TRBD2	ASSQATGTSIFYEQY
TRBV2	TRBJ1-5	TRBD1	ASGRDSSNQPQH
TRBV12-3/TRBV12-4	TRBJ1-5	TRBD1	ASSPDRGGQPQH
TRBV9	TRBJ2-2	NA	ASSVGLFRELF
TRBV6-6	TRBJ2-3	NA	ASSYSGELGTDTQY
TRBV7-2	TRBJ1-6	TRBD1	ASSSTGAESPLH
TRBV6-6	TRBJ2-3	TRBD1	ASSSKDRASAQY
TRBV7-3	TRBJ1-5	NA	ASSLTGYGQPQH
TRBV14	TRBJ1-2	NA	ASSPLSWGAGGYT
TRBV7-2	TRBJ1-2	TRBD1	ASSSERDSFRGYT
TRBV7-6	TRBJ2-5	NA	ASSLLQTGDETQY
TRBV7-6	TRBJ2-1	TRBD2	ASTSGSGHSYNEQF
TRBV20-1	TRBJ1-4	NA	SGGRAETNEKLF
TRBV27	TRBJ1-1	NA	ASSLSPSAEAF
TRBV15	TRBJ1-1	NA	ATSRDQAAGAF
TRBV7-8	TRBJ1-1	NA	ASSLGVMTAEAF
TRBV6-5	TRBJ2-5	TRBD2	ASSPGLAAGAETQY
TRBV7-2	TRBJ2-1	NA	ASRTMQGSISEQF
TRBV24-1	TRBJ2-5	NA	ATAGQETQY
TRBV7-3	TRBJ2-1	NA	ASSLVDGQQF
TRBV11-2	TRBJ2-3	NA	ASSSPGRSLSTDTQY
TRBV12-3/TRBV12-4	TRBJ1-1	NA	ASSLLQRNTEAF
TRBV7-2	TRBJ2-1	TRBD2	ASSPTTSGSYNEQF
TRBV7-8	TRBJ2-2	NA	ASSLVLLGFTGELF
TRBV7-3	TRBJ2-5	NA	ASSLIGGETQY
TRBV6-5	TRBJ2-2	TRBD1	ASSYGQVHTGELF
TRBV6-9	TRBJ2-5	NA	ASSYGTSFQETQY
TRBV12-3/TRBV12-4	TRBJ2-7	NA	ASKQSTRSEQY
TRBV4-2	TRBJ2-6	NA	ASSPQGIVLSGANVLT